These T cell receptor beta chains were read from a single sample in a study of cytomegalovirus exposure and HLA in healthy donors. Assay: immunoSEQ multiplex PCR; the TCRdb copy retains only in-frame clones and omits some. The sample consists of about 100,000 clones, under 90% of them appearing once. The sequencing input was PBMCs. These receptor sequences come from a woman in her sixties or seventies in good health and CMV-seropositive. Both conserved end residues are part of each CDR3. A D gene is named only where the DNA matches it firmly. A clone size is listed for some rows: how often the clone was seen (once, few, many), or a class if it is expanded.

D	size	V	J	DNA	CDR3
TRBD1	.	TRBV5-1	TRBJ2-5	TGCGCCAGCAGCTTGATTCGGACAGGGGCCGAGACCCAGTACTTC	CASSLIRTGAETQYF
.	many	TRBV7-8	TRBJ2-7	TGTGCCAGCAGCCGAACGGTTGGCGACAGCTCCTACGAGCAGTACTTC	CASSRTVGDSSYEQYF
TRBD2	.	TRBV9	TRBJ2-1	TGTGCCAGTGCCGGGACTAGCGGGAGTTCGAATGAGCAGTTCTTC	CASAGTSGSSNEQFF
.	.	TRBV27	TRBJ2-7	TGTGCCAGCAGTTTTAAGGAGGGCTACGAGCAGTACTTC	CASSFKEGYEQYF
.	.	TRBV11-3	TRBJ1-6	TGTGCCAGCAGTTGGCAGAATTCACCCCTCCACTTT	CASSWQNSPLHF
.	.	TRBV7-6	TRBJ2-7	TGTGCCAGCAGCGAAGGGACTTTGAGGGAGCAGTACTTC	CASSEGTLREQYF
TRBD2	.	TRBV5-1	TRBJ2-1	TGCGCCAGCAGCTCCGCCGGGAGGGCTTACAATGAGCAGTTCTTC	CASSSAGRAYNEQFF
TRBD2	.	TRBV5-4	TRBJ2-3	TGTGCCAGCCGCCTGGGAGCGGGAGGCGGCACAGATACGCAGTATTTT	CASRLGAGGGTDTQYF
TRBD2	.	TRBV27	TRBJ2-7	TGTGCCAGCAGTTCATTAGCGGGGGTTGTCGTGGAGCAGTACTTC	CASSSLAGVVVEQYF
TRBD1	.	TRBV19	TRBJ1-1	TGTGCCAGTAGTAAGCAGGGGGCGGACACTGAAGCTTTCTTT	CASSKQGADTEAFF
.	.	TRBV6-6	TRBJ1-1	TGTGCCAGCAGCCCTGGGGCTTACCTTTTGAACACTGAAGCTTTCTTT	CASSPGAYLLNTEAFF
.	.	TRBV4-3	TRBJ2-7	TGCGCCAGCAGCCAAGATCGGGCTAGCGCTTCCTACGAGCAGTACTTC	CASSQDRASASYEQYF
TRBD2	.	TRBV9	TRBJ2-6	TGTGCCAGCAGTTCTCTAGCGGGAGGGCCCGGGGCCAACGTCCTGACTTTC	CASSSLAGGPGANVLTF
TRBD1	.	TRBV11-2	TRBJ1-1	TGTGCCAGCAGCTCCAGGACAGGGATGATGAACACTGAAGCTTTCTTT	CASSSRTGMMNTEAFF
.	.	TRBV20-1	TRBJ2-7	TGCAGTGCTAGAGGGGGAGGCGAGCAGTACTTC	CSARGGGEQYF
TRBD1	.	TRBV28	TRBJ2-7	TGTGCCAGCAGTTCCCCGGGACAGGGTTACGAGCAGTACTTC	CASSSPGQGYEQYF
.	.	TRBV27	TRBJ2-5	TGTGCCAGCAGTACCTGGGCCCAAGAGACCCAGTACTTC	CASSTWAQETQYF
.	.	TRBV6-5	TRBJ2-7	TGTGCCAGCAGTTACTCGAGGGCGGGATTGTGGGAGCAGTACTTC	CASSYSRAGLWEQYF
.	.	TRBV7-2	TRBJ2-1	TGTGCCAGCAGCCAAATCTGGACTACGAGCTCCTACAATGAGCAGTTCTTC	CASSQIWTTSSYNEQFF
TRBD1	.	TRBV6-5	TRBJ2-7	TGTGCCAGCACTCCGGGACAGGGGTCCTACGAGCAGTACTTC	CASTPGQGSYEQYF
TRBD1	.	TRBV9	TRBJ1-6	TGTGCCAGCAGCCCTAGACAGGGTACTTATAATTCACCCCTCCACTTT	CASSPRQGTYNSPLHF
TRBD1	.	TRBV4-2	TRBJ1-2	TGTGCCAGCAGCCAAGTGACAGGGGGTGTCGACTATGGCTACACCTTC	CASSQVTGGVDYGYTF
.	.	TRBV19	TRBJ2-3	TGTGCCAGTAGTAAATCGGTTAGATCTAGCACAGATACGCAGTATTTT	CASSKSVRSSTDTQYF
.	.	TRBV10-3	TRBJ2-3	TGTGCCATCAGTGGGGGCCAGACCACAGATACGCAGTATTTT	CAISGGQTTDTQYF
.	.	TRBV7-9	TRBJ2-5	TGTGCCAGCAGCTTCCCTAGCGCGCTCCAAGAGACCCAGTACTTC	CASSFPSALQETQYF
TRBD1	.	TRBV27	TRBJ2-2	TGTGCCAGCCGTAGGACAGGGGGCAACGGGGAGCTGTTTTTT	CASRRTGGNGELFF
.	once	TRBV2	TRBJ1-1	TGTGCCAGCAGTGACCCAGGCACTGAAGCTTTCTTT	CASSDPGTEAFF
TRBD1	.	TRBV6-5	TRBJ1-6	TGTGCCAGCAGTTATGACAGGGGCTCCTATAATTCACCCCTCCACTTT	CASSYDRGSYNSPLHF
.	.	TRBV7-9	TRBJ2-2	TGTGCCAGCAGGCCTACAGGGAGGGGCGGGGAGCTGTTTTTT	CASRPTGRGGELFF
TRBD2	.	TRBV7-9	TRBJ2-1	TGTGCCAGCAGCCCCAGACTAGCGGGAGTTCACAATGAGCAGTTCTTC	CASSPRLAGVHNEQFF
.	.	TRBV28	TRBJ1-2	TGTGCCAACTCTCAAGGGGGAAGTAACTATGGCTACACCTTC	CANSQGGSNYGYTF
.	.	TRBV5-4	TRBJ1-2	TGTGCCAGCAGCATACCCCCAGGTCTCGACGGCTACACCTTC	CASSIPPGLDGYTF
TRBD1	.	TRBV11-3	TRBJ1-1	TGTGCCAGCAGTCGGACAGGGGCCCTAAGGAACACTGAAGCTTTCTTT	CASSRTGALRNTEAFF
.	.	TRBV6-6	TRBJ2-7	TGTGCCAGCAAACCGGCGGCTTCTTACGAGCAGTACTTC	CASKPAASYEQYF
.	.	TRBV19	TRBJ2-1	TGTGCCAGTAAGTTCGGGGTAGATGAGCAGTTCTTC	CASKFGVDEQFF
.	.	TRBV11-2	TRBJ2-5	TGTGCCAGCAGCACCCAACTAGGAGAGACCCAGTACTTC	CASSTQLGETQYF
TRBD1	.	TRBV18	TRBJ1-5	TGTGCCAGCTCACCGGGACAGGTCAATCAGCCCCAGCATTTT	CASSPGQVNQPQHF
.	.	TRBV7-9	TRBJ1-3	TGTGCCAGCAGCTTACGCCGACCAGGGTTCTTCTCTGGAAACACCATATATTTT	CASSLRRPGFFSGNTIYF
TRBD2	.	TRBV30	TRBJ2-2	TGTGCCTGGAAGCGGGACGGGGAGCTGTTTTTT	CAWKRDGELFF
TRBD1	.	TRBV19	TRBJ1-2	TGTGCCAGTGTCCCTTGGAGTGGACAGGGGCTAATCTATGGCTACACCTTC	CASVPWSGQGLIYGYTF
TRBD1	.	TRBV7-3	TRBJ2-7	TGTGCCAGCAGCTTATTCGGGACAGGTTCCTACGAGCAGTACTTC	CASSLFGTGSYEQYF
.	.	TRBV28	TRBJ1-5	TGTGCCAGCAAGGTTTTTTTATCGGGGAGGCCCCAGCATTTT	CASKVFLSGRPQHF
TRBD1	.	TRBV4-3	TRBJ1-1	TGCGCCAGCAGCCACGGACTAAGACAGGGTAGTCCCACTGAAGCTTTCTTT	CASSHGLRQGSPTEAFF
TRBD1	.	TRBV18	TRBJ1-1	TGTGCCAGCTCACCAGGACAGGGGGCTGGAATAACCCTGGGTGAAGCTTTCTTT	CASSPGQGAGITLGEAFF
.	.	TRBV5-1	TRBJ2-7	TGCGCCAGCAGTTTCCCAAACTCCTACGAGCAGTACTTC	CASSFPNSYEQYF
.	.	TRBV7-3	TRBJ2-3	TGTGCCAGCGGTACTACCTTCACAGATACGCAGTATTTT	CASGTTFTDTQYF
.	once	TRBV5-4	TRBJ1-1	TGTGCCAGCAGCCCTTTCGTTAGCGCGAACACTGAAGCTTTCTTT	CASSPFVSANTEAFF
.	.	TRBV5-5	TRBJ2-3	TGTGCCAGCAGCTTGCGACAAGCCCTCCAGACGCAGTATTTT	CASSLRQALQTQYF
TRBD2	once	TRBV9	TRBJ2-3	TGTGCCAGCAGCGTAGGATCGGGCGGGAGAGAAACAGATACGCAGTATTTT	CASSVGSGGRETDTQYF
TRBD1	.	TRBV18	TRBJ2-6	TGTGCCAGCTCATTCACAGGGGGCGCGTTTGGGGCCAACGTCCTGACTTTC	CASSFTGGAFGANVLTF
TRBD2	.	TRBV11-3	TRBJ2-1	TGTGCCAGCAGCTTAGAGGCGAGCGGGGGGTACAATGAGCAGTTCTTC	CASSLEASGGYNEQFF
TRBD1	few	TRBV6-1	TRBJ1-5	TGTGCCATCGATGCGGACAGGGCCGGCAATCAGCCCCAGCATTTT	CAIDADRAGNQPQHF
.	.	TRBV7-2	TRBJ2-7	TGTGCCAGCAGCCCCGGGGGGCGAGAGCAGTACTTC	CASSPGGREQYF
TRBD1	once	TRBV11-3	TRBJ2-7	TGTGCCAGCAGCAGGGGGGGACAGGGGGGACACGAGCAGTACTTC	CASSRGGQGGHEQYF
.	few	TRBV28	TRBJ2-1	TGTGCCAGCAGTTTGGCCGCCGCGGGTTACAATGAGCAGTTCTTC	CASSLAAAGYNEQFF
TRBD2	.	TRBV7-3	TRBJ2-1	TGTGCCAGCAGCTTAAACGGGAGGGCCGCTGATGAGCAGTTCTTC	CASSLNGRAADEQFF